One sample yielded the 16 T cell receptor beta chains listed below, sequenced in a study of CD8+ T cells in alopecia areata. Sequencing templates came from extracted RNA that was reverse transcribed into cDNA. The data were produced by immunoSEQ multiplex PCR, yet TCRdb's version contains in-frame clones alone and is incomplete. Of 150,000 to 250,000 clones listed, about three fifths are singletons. Described treatment: oral pan-JAK inhibitor, 5-10 mg twice daily. Sequencing was performed on CD4+ T cells sorted from blood, taken at week 24, from a patient treated with tofacitinib. These TCRs come from a human donor with alopecia areata.

This clone was observed a few times. This sequence joins TRBV7-9 and TRBJ2-5; 10 nucleotides agree with TRBD1. V shed 5 bases and J 1 base; nucleotides not matched to a gene: 7. The CDR3 has 16 amino acids. Per the germline V gene, CDR1 is SEHNR and CDR2 is FQNEAQ (reference sequence). CDR3 residues: CASSPTGTGVQETQYF. CDR3 DNA sequence: TGTGCCAGCAGCCCGACCGGGACAGGGGTCCAAGAGACCCAGTACTTC.

V and J are TRBV14 and TRBJ2-5, with 7 bases fitting TRBD1. The V gene end was trimmed by 5 bases and the J gene end by 1 base; junction bases not matched to a gene: 4. This CDR3 spans 14 amino acids. The V gene's germline CDR1 is SGHDN and CDR2 FVKESK. The CDR3 region has the DNA TGTGCCAGCAGCGCAGACAGGGCCCAAGAGACCCAGTACTTC. Translated, it gives CASSADRAQETQYF. The full variable domain, its missing parts supplied by reference TRBV14 and TRBJ2-5, is EAGVTQFPSHSVIEKGQTVTLRCDPISGHDNLYWYRRVMGKEIKFLLHFVKESKQDESGMPNNRFLAERTGGTYSTLKVQPAELEDSGVYFCASSADRAQETQYFGPGTRLLVL.

The J gene is TRBJ1-6, the V gene TRBV4-2, with 8 positions matching TRBD1. After removal of 5 bases from V and 7 bases from J, the junction contained 13 bases not matched to a gene. This CDR3 contains 17 residues. Germline assignment: CDR1 LGHNA and CDR2 YNFKEQ. The CDR3 region is CASSALDRGGENSPLHF. CDR3 nucleotide sequence: TGTGCCAGCAGCGCCCTCGACAGGGGAGGAGAAAATTCACCCCTCCACTTT.

As DNA, the CDR3 is TGTGCCAGCAGTTACGGGGGAGAAGGAAACATTCAGTACTTC. The encoded protein is CASSYGGEGNIQYF. The V call is TRBV6-5, the J call TRBJ2-4; tentatively, D is TRBD1 or TRBD2 (5 bases each). Germline lookup yields CDR1 MNHEY and CDR2 SVGAGI. Deletions cut 2 bases from V and 6 bases from J, with 11 bases between. The CDR3 totals 14 residues.

For the CDR3, the DNA is TGTGCCAGCAGCCCCTCGGACAATGAGCAGTTCTTC. Residues: CASSPSDNEQFF. The chain combines TRBV7-9 with TRBJ2-1; D uncertain. This CDR3 comprises 12 residues. V was cut by 5 bases and J by 5 bases, with 7 bases left in between. Germline V gene sequence: CDR1 SEHNR, CDR2 FQNEAQ (reference sequence).

The rearrangement links TRBV7-9 to TRBJ2-3; D is undetermined. V was clipped by 4 bases and J by 8 bases, with 10 bases between them. Germline CDR1 SEHNR, CDR2 FQNEAQ (reference sequence). There are 12 residues in the CDR3. CDR3 residues: CASSSAVFTQYF. DNA of the CDR3: TGTGCCAGCAGCTCCGCGGTTTTTACGCAGTATTTT.

The chain joins TRBV5-1 to TRBJ2-3; unclear D gene. Trimming removed 4 bases at V and 0 bases at J, with 3 bases between. This CDR3 region has 12 residues. CDR1 is SGHRS, CDR2 YFSETQ, per germline. Written as DNA, the CDR3 is TGCGCCAGCAGCATGAGCACAGATACGCAGTATTTT. This translates into CASSMSTDTQYF.

This clone was recorded a few times. The CDR3 nucleotides read TGCGCCAGCAGCTCGACTAGCGGGCCGGACAATGAGCAGTTCTTC. Amino acid sequence: CASSSTSGPDNEQFF. J is TRBJ2-1 and V is TRBV5-1; TRBD2 aligns across 10 bases. Looked up from germline, CDR1 is SGHRS and CDR2 is YFSETQ. The CDR3 spans 15 residues. With 3 bases clipped from V and 5 bases from J, the junction kept 5 bases outside the gene matches.

This chain links TRBV7-9 with TRBJ2-3, with a possible D match to TRBD2 (5 bases). Between the trimmed V and J ends, which lost 0 bases and 5 bases, there was a span of 9 bases. CDR3 length: 14 residues. CDR1 is SEHNR and CDR2 is FQNEAQ in the germline V gene (reference sequence). This CDR3 reads CASSLAGVIDTQYF. The CDR3, as DNA: TGTGCCAGCAGCTTAGCGGGAGTAATAGATACGCAGTATTTT.

The chain joins TRBV30 to TRBJ1-4, with D possibly being TRBD1 (6 bases). The CDR3 spans 14 residues. Trimming took 0 bases from V and 8 from J, leaving 13 bases between them. The germline V gene encodes CDR1 GTSNPN and CDR2 SVGIG (reference sequence). The CDR3, as DNA: TGTGCCTGGAGTGTACAGGGAGTTGGCGAAAAACTGTTTTTT. Amino acids: CAWSVQGVGEKLFF.

This clone was counted between two and nine times. This rearrangement joins TRBV7-2 to TRBJ1-6; D is unclear. CDR1 is SGHTA, CDR2 FQGNSA, per germline. The length of the CDR3 is 14 residues. The V gene lost 5 bases and the J gene lost 5 bases, with 10 bases spanning the gap. CDR3 sequence: CASSRRTDNSPLHF. The CDR3 bases are TGTGCCAGCAGCCGACGGACGGATAATTCACCCCTCCACTTT.

In regard to this clone: The same CDR3 arises from other DNA sequences in this sample as well. The chain joins TRBV15 to TRBJ2-5; no definite D call. CDR3 length: 12 residues. Trimming pared 0 bases from V and 4 bases from J, leaving 3 bases between. Germline assignment: CDR1 LNHNV and CDR2 YYDKDF (reference sequence). The CDR3 region is CATSRDRETQYF. In DNA, the CDR3 is TGTGCCACCAGCAGAGACCGAGAGACCCAGTACTTC.

This clone was observed a few times. The chain joins TRBV9 to TRBJ1-2, with D tentatively TRBD1 (6 bases). The germline gives CDR1 SGDLS, CDR2 YYNGEE. V gave up 0 bases and J gave up 4 bases, with 10 bases separating them. The CDR3 consists of 14 residues. The CDR3 DNA reads as TGTGCCAGCAGCGTAGAACAGGGCACCTATGGCTACACCTTC. This gives the protein CASSVEQGTYGYTF.

The CDR3 DNA follows: TGTGCCTGGAGCGGGGAGGCTGAAGCTTTCTTT. It translates to CAWSGEAEAFF. J is TRBJ1-1 and V is TRBV30; D ambiguous. This CDR3 has 11 amino acids. From germline, CDR1 is GTSNPN and CDR2 SVGIG (reference sequence). Trimming cost V 3 bases and J 6 bases, with 8 bases left between them.

This clone was detected only once. The V and J genes are TRBV25-1 and TRBJ1-3; D is perhaps TRBD1 (5 bases). Trimming took 0 bases from V and 1 from J, leaving 7 bases between them. The CDR3 is 15 residues long. CDR1 is MGHDK, CDR2 SYGVNS, per germline. The CDR3 sequence: CASSEYGGSGNTIYF. For the CDR3, the DNA is TGTGCCAGCAGTGAATATGGGGGATCTGGAAACACCATATATTTT.

The V gene is TRBV7-9, the J gene TRBJ2-3; D unclear. V lost 4 bases, J lost 2 bases, and 16 bases lay in between. Germline CDR1 and CDR2: SEHNR and FQNEAQ (reference sequence). The CDR3 loop spans 16 amino acids. The CDR3 DNA reads as TGTGCCAGCAGCTCCATCAACATTCGACACACAGATACGCAGTATTTT. Protein sequence: CASSSINIRHTDTQYF.